The 22 T cell receptor beta chains below all came from one sample that was sequenced in a study of cytotoxic CD8 clonotypes in ibrutinib-treated CLL. Repertoires were generated with immunoSEQ multiplex PCR, while TCRdb's copy carries only in-frame clones and drops some. The sample records 150,000 or so clones, over 75% being singletons. The starting material was PBMCs, obtained after 36 months of ibrutinib treatment. These receptors were taken from a human donor with chronic lymphocytic leukemia.

The chain is built from TRBV10-1 and TRBJ2-3; D possibly corresponds to TRBD1 (5 bases). This CDR3 comprises 13 residues. CDR1 and CDR2 from the germline V gene are WNHNN and SYGVQD (reference sequence). Trimming pared 6 bases from V and 1 base from J, leaving 8 bases between. DNA of the CDR3: TGCGCCAGCAGAGCACAGGGCACAGATACGCAGTATTTT. It specifies CASRAQGTDTQYF.

The chain recombines TRBV5-1 with TRBJ2-1; D unclear. The CDR3 is made up of 13 amino acids. The germline CDR1 and CDR2 sequences are SGHRS and YFSETQ. V dropped 1 base and J dropped 7 bases, with 9 bases sitting between them. The CDR3 nucleotides read TGCGCCAGCAGCTTGTTATCAGGAAATGAGCAGTTCTTC. Its translation: CASSLLSGNEQFF.

The CDR3 coding sequence is TGCGCCAGCAGCGAACAGACAGGGGATGGCTACACCTTC. Translation gives CASSEQTGDGYTF. V gene TRBV5-1 combines with J gene TRBJ1-2; 8 positions match TRBD1. CDR1 and CDR2 from the germline V gene are SGHRS and YFSETQ. This CDR3 is 13 amino acids long. V lost 4 bases and J lost 6; bases outside the gene matches: 5.

The V call is TRBV6-1, the J call TRBJ1-1; D is unresolved. V was pared by 6 bases and J by 5 bases, with 16 bases between. In germline, CDR1 is MNHNS, CDR2 SASEGT. CDR3 length: 14 residues. CDR3 loop: CASRGYGFGTEAFF. CDR3 nucleotide sequence: TGTGCCAGCAGAGGGTACGGGTTCGGGACTGAAGCTTTCTTT.

This chain links TRBV29-1 with TRBJ1-2; the match to TRBD1 covers 8 bases. This CDR3 is 14 amino acids long. V trimming: 1 base; J trimming: 8 bases; junction bases outside the gene matches: 9. Germline V gene lookup returns CDR1 SQVTM and CDR2 ANQGSEA. The CDR3 DNA follows: TGCAGCGTTGAAGTACAGGGGGACGGGTACGGCTACACCTTC. Its translation: CSVEVQGDGYGYTF.

V usage is TRBV19 and J usage is TRBJ2-1, with 10 bases identical to TRBD2. There are 16 residues in the CDR3. The V gene's germline CDR1 is LNHDA and CDR2 SQIVND (reference sequence). The V and J ends lost 5 bases and 1 base, in that order; junction bases with no gene match: 5. The CDR3 region has the DNA TGTGCCAGTAGTGCGTCTAGCGGGGGTTCCTACAATGAGCAGTTCTTC. This gives the protein CASSASSGGSYNEQFF.

The CDR3 region is CASSPPGGSNTEAFF. As DNA, the CDR3 is TGTGCCAGCAGTCCCCCGGGGGGGTCGAACACTGAAGCTTTCTTT. The gene calls are TRBV25-1 and TRBJ1-1; possibly TRBD1 for D (5 bases). V was clipped by 5 bases and J by 1 base, with 14 bases between them. The length of the CDR3 is 15 residues. The germline V gene has CDR1 MGHDK and CDR2 SYGVNS.

This clone was picked up a small number of times. The chain has TRBV28 and TRBJ1-5; perhaps TRBD1 as D (5 bases). There are 17 residues in the CDR3. Germline CDR1 and CDR2: MDHEN and SYDVKM. The V and J ends lost 6 bases and 2 bases respectively, with 20 bases between them. The DNA of the CDR3 is TGTGCCAGCAGCAACATCGGGGGAGGAAGGGGCAATCAGCCCCAGCATTTT. Translating gives CASSNIGGGRGNQPQHF.

V is TRBV10-1 and J is TRBJ1-1; D not certain. This CDR3 is 13 amino acids long. Germline V gene data show CDR1 as WNHNN and CDR2 as SYGVQD (reference sequence). Trimming pared 6 bases from V and 0 bases from J, leaving 8 bases between. The CDR3 DNA is TGCGCCAGCAGCCCGGGATTGAACACTGAAGCTTTCTTT. Translation gives CASSPGLNTEAFF.

The genes are TRBV10-1 and TRBJ2-7, with 9 nucleotides matching TRBD2. There are 15 residues in the CDR3. CDR1 and CDR2 from the germline V gene are WNHNN and SYGVQD (reference sequence). The V segment lost 3 bases and the J segment 2 bases; nucleotides outside the gene matches: 5. DNA of the CDR3: TGCGCCAGCAGTGATAGGCTAGCGGGAACCTACGAGCAGTACTTC. Its translation: CASSDRLAGTYEQYF.

This clone was seen more than once but under ten times. This chain links TRBV30 with TRBJ1-5; TRBD1 is a possible D gene (5 bases). The CDR3 has 13 residues. V dropped 5 bases and J dropped 0 bases, with 8 bases sitting between them. The V gene's germline CDR1 is GTSNPN and CDR2 SVGIG (reference sequence). CDR3 nucleotides: TGTGCCTGGTCGCAGGGTAGCAATCAGCCCCAGCATTTT. Translated, it gives CAWSQGSNQPQHF.

The V gene is TRBV7-7, the J gene TRBJ2-3, with D tentatively TRBD2 (6 bases). This CDR3 comprises 15 residues. Trimming cost V 5 bases and J 2 bases, with 14 bases left between them. The germline CDR1 and CDR2 sequences are SSHAT and FNYEAQ (reference sequence). The CDR3: CASSQGWTNTDTQYF. The CDR3, as DNA: TGTGCCAGCAGCCAAGGATGGACTAACACAGATACGCAGTATTTT.

This rearrangement joins TRBV11-3 to TRBJ1-1; the D is unclear. Germline CDR1 and CDR2: SGHNT and YENEEA. The CDR3 contains 15 residues. V shed 1 base and J shed 0 bases, with 9 bases lying between them. CDR3 loop: CASSLVAPLNTEAFF. As DNA, the CDR3 is TGTGCCAGCAGCTTAGTGGCGCCCCTGAACACTGAAGCTTTCTTT.

V usage is TRBV11-3 and J usage is TRBJ2-7; TRBD2 aligns across 7 bases. This CDR3 contains 13 residues. Germline trimming cut 5 bases from V and 6 bases from J; bases unmatched to any gene: 7. Germline assignment: CDR1 SGHNT and CDR2 YENEEA. This CDR3 reads CASSQWEGGEQYF. In DNA form, the CDR3 reads TGTGCCAGCAGCCAGTGGGAGGGCGGCGAGCAGTACTTC.

This clone was seen only a few times. The rearrangement joins TRBV18 to TRBJ2-7, with 13 positions matching TRBD2. Germline-derived CDR1 and CDR2 are KGHSH and LQKENI. CDR3 length: 16 amino acids. The V segment lost 4 bases and the J segment 4 bases; nucleotides outside the gene matches: 7. The CDR3 region has the DNA TGTGCCAGCTCACTTGGACTAGCGGGAGCCTCGTACGAGCAGTACTTC. Its protein is CASSLGLAGASYEQYF.

The chain is built from TRBV13 and TRBJ2-2; a weak D match, TRBD1 (5 bases). The V end was cut by 8 bases, the J end by 2 bases, with 12 bases between. This CDR3 region has 14 residues. Germline lookup yields CDR1 PRHDT and CDR2 FYEKMQ (reference sequence). The CDR3 coding sequence is TGTGCCAGCTGTTGGGGCCGAAACACCGGGGAGCTGTTTTTT. Protein: CASCWGRNTGELFF.

This chain connects TRBV5-1 to TRBJ1-2; D uncertain. The V end was cut by 0 bases, the J end by 6 bases, with 15 bases between. CDR1 and CDR2 (germline): SGHRS, YFSETQ. The CDR3 spans 15 residues. The CDR3 DNA sequence: TGCGCCAGCAGCTTGGCTACATTCGGGCAAAATGGCTACACCTTC. Encoded protein: CASSLATFGQNGYTF. Filled out from reference TRBV5-1 and TRBJ1-2, the complete variable domain reads KAGVTQTPRYLIKTRGQQVTLSCSPISGHRSVSWYQQTPGQGLQFLFEYFSETQRNKGNFPGRFSGRQFSNSRSEMNVSTLELGDSALYLCASSLATFGQNGYTFGSGTRLTVV.

V gene TRBV7-7 combines with J gene TRBJ2-5; 10 bases agree with TRBD2. Germline V CDR1 and CDR2: SSHAT, FNYEAQ (reference sequence). This CDR3 is 15 amino acids long. V shed 2 bases, J shed 3 bases, and the junction held 3 bases outside the gene matches. The CDR3 nucleotides read TGTGCCAGCAGCTTACTAGCGGGAGCAGAAGAGACCCAGTACTTC. The encoded protein is CASSLLAGAEETQYF. The full variable domain, in which reference TRBV7-7 and TRBJ2-5 provide the parts outside the CDR3, is GAGVSQSPRYKVTKRGQDVTLRCDPISSHATLYWYQQALGQGPEFLTYFNYEAQPDKSGLPSDRFSAERPEGSISTLTIQRTEQRDSAMYRCASSLLAGAEETQYFGPGTRLLVL.

This clone showed up just a few times. CDR3 sequence (DNA): TGTGCCTGGAGTGTATTCCCAAATCAGCCCCAGCATTTT. Translated: CAWSVFPNQPQHF. This chain joins TRBV30 and TRBJ1-5; no definite D call. Germline values: CDR1 GTSNPN, CDR2 SVGIG (reference sequence). V lost 0 bases to trimming and J lost 4 bases, with 7 bases between them. The CDR3 extends over 13 amino acids.

The CDR3 sequence: CASSQDPGQGNSPLHF. In DNA form, the CDR3 reads TGTGCCAGCAGCCAAGATCCGGGACAGGGAAATTCACCCCTCCACTTT. J is TRBJ1-6 and V is TRBV14; 9 nucleotides line up with TRBD1. The CDR3 consists of 16 residues. Germline trimming cut 0 bases from V and 7 bases from J; bases unmatched to any gene: 4. The germline CDR1 and CDR2 sequences are SGHDN and FVKESK. Variable domain in full (rest from reference TRBV14 and TRBJ1-6): EAGVTQFPSHSVIEKGQTVTLRCDPISGHDNLYWYRRVMGKEIKFLLHFVKESKQDESGMPNNRFLAERTGGTYSTLKVQPAELEDSGVYFCASSQDPGQGNSPLHFGNGTRLTVT.

V is TRBV2 and J is TRBJ1-2; no reliable D call. CDR3 length: 11 amino acids. V was clipped by 3 bases and J by 4 bases, with 3 bases between them. CDR1 is SNHLY and CDR2 is FYNNEI in the germline V gene. CDR3 region: CASSDSYGYTF. CDR3 in DNA: TGTGCCAGCAGTGATAGCTATGGCTACACCTTC. Based on the CDR3 plus reference TRBV2 and TRBJ1-2, the full variable domain is EPEVTQTPSHQVTQMGQEVILRCVPISNHLYFYWYRQILGQKVEFLVSFYNNEISEKSEIFDDQFSVERPDGSNFTLKIRSTKLEDSAMYFCASSDSYGYTFGSGTRLTVV.

The chain carries TRBV18 and TRBJ1-1; D not resolved. The CDR3 contains 14 residues. Germline V lookup: CDR1 KGHSH, CDR2 LQKENI. V was trimmed by 1 base and J by 4 bases, leaving 10 bases between them. The CDR3 DNA follows: TGTGCCAGCTCACCACAGGGAAAGGGCACTGAAGCTTTCTTT. Residues: CASSPQGKGTEAFF. The complete variable domain, with remaining parts taken from reference TRBV18 and TRBJ1-1, reads NAGVMQNPRHLVRRRGQEARLRCSPMKGHSHVYWYRQLPEEGLKFMVYLQKENIIDESGMPKERFSAEFPKEGPSILRIQQVVRGDSAAYFCASSPQGKGTEAFFGQGTRLTVV.